A selection of T cell receptor beta chains follows, all from one sample in a study of naive and memory T cell subsets. Each CDR3 protein is one row after TCRdb ran MiXCR on the UMI-ligation and nested PCR reads. The sample holds some 30,000 distinct CDR3 sequences; roughly 18% are singletons and the top ten take more than 3%. The specimen was effector memory CD4+ T cells from blood. The receptor set was obtained from a human donor in good health. CDR3s include the opening cysteine and the closing phenylalanine or tryptophan. The D gene is left open where the match is weak. Size values are once, few and many counts, or a class for expanded clones, and some rows have none.

TRBV9	-	-	TRBJ2-3	TGTGCCAGCAGCGTAGAGGAGCAAGATACGCAGTATTTT	CASSVEEQDTQYF
TRBV20-1	few	TRBD2	TRBJ2-3	TGCAGTGCTCCAGGGACTAGCGGGATAAAGGCAGATACGCAGTATTTT	CSAPGTSGIKADTQYF
TRBV7-6	many	-	TRBJ2-7	TGTGCCAGCAGCTCGCAGGGGAGCGCCGGGACCTACGAGCAGTACTTC	CASSSQGSAGTYEQYF
TRBV21-1	-	-	TRBJ2-1	TGTGCCAGCAGCACTCTTAATAATGAGCAGTTCTTC	CASSTLNNEQFF
TRBV13	few	-	TRBJ1-2	TGTGCCAGCAGCTCAACGTACAGGGATATGGGCTACACCTTC	CASSSTYRDMGYTF
TRBV7-8	few	-	TRBJ1-2	TGTGCCAGCAGCTACAGTGGGGGAAACTATGGCTACACCTTC	CASSYSGGNYGYTF
TRBV6-5	few	TRBD2	TRBJ2-1	TGTGCCAGTCAGGGGTTTAGCGGGAACAATGAGCAGTTCTTC	CASQGFSGNNEQFF
TRBV4-1	-	-	TRBJ1-5	TGCGCCAGCAGCCAAGAGAGGCAGGGGCGCCAGCCCCAGCATTTT	CASSQERQGRQPQHF
TRBV12-3/TRBV12-4	many	-	TRBJ1-1	TGTGCCAGCAGTTTAGGATCTTTGTTGACGACTGAAGCTTTCTTT	CASSLGSLLTTEAFF
TRBV10-3	few	-	TRBJ1-1	TGTGCCATCAGTGAACAGGGAGGGAAGGATGAAGCTTTCTTT	CAISEQGGKDEAFF
TRBV5-1	many	TRBD1	TRBJ1-6	TGCGCCAGCAGCTTACGGACAGGGTCAGATTCACCCCTCCACTTT	CASSLRTGSDSPLHF
TRBV13	many	-	TRBJ1-2	TGTGCCAGCAGCTCCCGGACAACCCTTCATCGCTACACCTTC	CASSSRTTLHRYTF
TRBV9	few	TRBD2	TRBJ2-1	TGTGCCAGCAGCGCACTCGGGACTAGCGGGAGCTATGAGCAGTTCTTC	CASSALGTSGSYEQFF
TRBV18	-	TRBD1	TRBJ1-2	TGTGCCAGCTCACCAGGGACAGGTCGATATGGCTACACCTTC	CASSPGTGRYGYTF
TRBV20-1	many	-	TRBJ2-7	TGCAGTGCTAGAGACGTTCGGGGGAAGGCCTACGAGCAGTACTTC	CSARDVRGKAYEQYF
TRBV11-2	many	-	TRBJ2-1	TGTGCCAGCAGCTTAGATTCCGGGACCTACAATGAGCAGTTCTTC	CASSLDSGTYNEQFF
TRBV6-1	few	-	TRBJ1-6	TGTGCCAGCAGTGACTGGGGGTCACCCCTCCACTTT	CASSDWGSPLHF
TRBV18	many	-	TRBJ1-5	TGTGCCAGCTCAGGAAACGGAGGGTTTCAAGAGCCCCAGCATTTT	CASSGNGGFQEPQHF
TRBV20-1	-	-	TRBJ2-5	TGCAGTGCTAGACCGCGGGGTCGTACCGGGGAGACCCAGTACTTC	CSARPRGRTGETQYF
TRBV4-2	-	-	TRBJ2-1	TGTGCCAGCAGCCAAGATATCGAGGAGGCCTACAATGAGCAGTTCTTC	CASSQDIEEAYNEQFF
TRBV15	many	TRBD1	TRBJ2-1	TGTGCCACCAGCAGATCGGGGACAGGGCTAAACAATGAGCAGTTCTTC	CATSRSGTGLNNEQFF
TRBV20-1	many	-	TRBJ1-5	TGCAGTGCTAGAAGGGGCGACCAGCCCCAGCATTTT	CSARRGDQPQHF
TRBV9	few	-	TRBJ1-1	TGTGCCAGCAGCGTTCAGGGAGGGGACGCAGCTTTCTTT	CASSVQGGDAAFF
TRBV20-1	few	-	TRBJ2-1	TGCAGTGCTCTGCACAATGAGCAGTTCTTC	CSALHNEQFF
TRBV5-1	-	TRBD2	TRBJ2-5	TGCGCCAGCAGGGCCACTAGCGCCTCAAACCAAGAGACCCAGTACTTC	CASRATSASNQETQYF
TRBV7-8	many	TRBD1	TRBJ1-6	TGTGCCACCCGAAGCGACAGGGCCGGTAATTCACCCCTCCACTTT	CATRSDRAGNSPLHF
TRBV9	medium-sized	TRBD1	TRBJ1-3	TGTGCCAGCGGGGGGACAGGTATAGGAAACACCATATATTTT	CASGGTGIGNTIYF
TRBV19	many	-	TRBJ1-5	TGTGCCAGTAGTTACCCCAGGGGTAGCAATCAGCCCCAGCATTTT	CASSYPRGSNQPQHF
TRBV19	-	-	TRBJ1-5	TGTGCCAGTAGCACCTCCTTTAGTAGCAATCAGCCCCAGCATTTT	CASSTSFSSNQPQHF
TRBV10-3	many	TRBD2	TRBJ2-3	TGTGCCATCAGTGATTCTAGCGGGACCACAGATACGCAGTATTTT	CAISDSSGTTDTQYF
TRBV10-2	few	-	TRBJ2-4	TGCGCCAGCAGTGAGTCGCTACTTGGAAACATTCAGTACTTC	CASSESLLGNIQYF
TRBV28	medium-sized	-	TRBJ2-7	TGTGCCAGCAGTTTATACTACGAGCAGTACTTC	CASSLYYEQYF
TRBV11-3	-	-	TRBJ2-1	TGTGCCAGCAGCTTTGCCTCACTAGCATCCTACAATGAGCAGTTCTTC	CASSFASLASYNEQFF
TRBV5-1	many	-	TRBJ2-2	TGCGCCAGCGGCTTACGTGGGAGCGGCGGGGAGCTGTTTTTT	CASGLRGSGGELFF
TRBV6-5	-	-	TRBJ2-7	TGTGCCAGCAGTTACTCGCGGTTTCCCACCTACGAGCAGTACTTC	CASSYSRFPTYEQYF
TRBV4-1	few	-	TRBJ2-1	TGCGCCAGCAGCCCCGGGACACTGAATGAGCAGTTCTTC	CASSPGTLNEQFF
TRBV13	many	-	TRBJ1-5	TGTGCCAGCAGCTTAGAACGAAATCAGCCCCAGCATTTT	CASSLERNQPQHF
TRBV20-1	-	TRBD1	TRBJ2-7	TGCAGTGCACCCGGACAGGGGGCCCACGAGCAGTACTTC	CSAPGQGAHEQYF
TRBV2	-	-	TRBJ2-3	TGTGCCAGCAGCGGGCGGGACAGCTCTAGCACAGATACGCAGTATTTT	CASSGRDSSSTDTQYF